What follows are 13 T cell receptor beta chains derived from one specimen sequenced in a study of T cells in localized non-small cell lung cancer. Generated by immunoSEQ multiplex PCR, the TCRdb table keeps only in-frame clones and is missing some. The sample yields about 2,300 clones, around 21% seen once. The sequencing used lung tumor tissue, collected before any cancer treatment. The receptors derive from a male donor at least 60 years old with stage I lung adenocarcinoma.

This clone was counted only a few times. The chain couples TRBV11-3 to TRBJ2-5; 7 nucleotides align to TRBD2. CDR1 and CDR2 (germline): SGHNT, YENEEA. The ends lost 2 bases at V and 1 base at J; junction bases unmatched: 1. The CDR3 length is 14 residues. CDR3 loop: CASSLSGIQETQYF. CDR3 coding DNA: TGTGCCAGCAGCTTAAGCGGGATCCAAGAGACCCAGTACTTC.

This clone is categorized as medium-sized. The genes are TRBV9 and TRBJ2-1, with D possibly TRBD2 on 5 matching bases. The CDR3 totals 16 residues. V lost 4 bases, J lost 3 bases, and 17 bases lay in between. Per germline, CDR1 SGDLS and CDR2 YYNGEE. In nucleotides, the CDR3 is TGTGCCAGCAGCTCCCTGGGGAGCAGCTTCTACAATGAGCAGTTCTTC. Protein product: CASSSLGSSFYNEQFF.

The J gene is TRBJ2-1, the V gene TRBV29-1, with D tentatively TRBD2 (5 bases). The germline CDR1 and CDR2 sequences are SQVTM and ANQGSEA. The ends were cut back, 1 base at V and 0 bases at J, with 13 bases in the middle. The CDR3 consists of 16 residues. The CDR3 loop is CSVEGVAPSSYNEQFF. As DNA, the CDR3 is TGCAGCGTTGAAGGGGTAGCGCCGAGCTCCTACAATGAGCAGTTCTTC.

By sample fraction, this clone is medium-sized (0.01 to 0.1%). The J gene is TRBJ1-1, the V gene TRBV28, with 8 bases aligning to TRBD1. In germline, CDR1 is MDHEN, CDR2 SYDVKM. This CDR3 is 13 amino acids long. Germline trimming cut 10 bases from V and 6 bases from J; bases unmatched to any gene: 10. Here the CDR3 reads CATSRGRISEAFF. In DNA, the CDR3 is TGTGCCACCAGCAGGGGGCGCATCTCTGAAGCTTTCTTT.

The chain couples TRBV30 to TRBJ2-2; possible D gene TRBD1, 6 bases. Germline-derived CDR1 and CDR2 are GTSNPN and SVGIG (reference sequence). CDR3 length: 17 residues. V was shortened by 0 bases and J by 2 bases, with 16 bases between the two germline ends. Here the CDR3 reads CAWSVQGTRDNTGELFF. In nucleotides, the CDR3 is TGTGCCTGGAGTGTACAAGGGACAAGGGATAACACCGGGGAGCTGTTTTTT.

By share, this clone counts as medium-sized. The chain has TRBV11-3 and TRBJ2-3; TRBD1 matches 7 bases. V was clipped by 3 bases and J by 1 base; unmatched bases: 7. Germline loops: CDR1 SGHNT, CDR2 YENEEA. There are 16 residues in the CDR3. As DNA, the CDR3 is TGTGCCAGCAGCTTCCTACAGGGGAGCGGCACAGATACGCAGTATTTT. This encodes CASSFLQGSGTDTQYF.

The V gene is TRBV18, the J gene TRBJ2-5; a possible D gene is TRBD1 (5 bases). Germline assignment: CDR1 KGHSH and CDR2 LQKENI. The length of the CDR3 is 15 residues. Deletions cut 0 bases from V and 5 bases from J, with 13 bases between. The CDR3 coding sequence is TGTGCCAGCTCACCACCGAGCGCAGGGATGGAGACCCAGTACTTC. Amino acids: CASSPPSAGMETQYF.

By share, this clone ranks as large. V usage is TRBV19 and J usage is TRBJ1-5, with 8 bases aligning to TRBD1. Germline CDR1 is LNHDA and CDR2 is SQIVND (reference sequence). CDR3 size: 17 residues. The V gene end was trimmed by 5 bases and the J gene end by 2 bases; junction bases not matched to a gene: 11. CDR3 nucleotides: TGTGCCAGTAGTTTAAGAGGACAGGGCAGAGGCAATCAGCCCCAGCATTTT. Translated, it gives CASSLRGQGRGNQPQHF.

About this clone: The junction departs from the called germline gene at one end, perhaps through a read error. The gene calls are TRBV6-8 and TRBJ2-1, with 9 bases fitting TRBD1. Germline CDR1 reads MNHGY; CDR2 reads SAAAGT. This CDR3 is 19 amino acids long. DNA for the CDR3: TGTGCCATCAGTCCCCGGGACAGGGAGGGGCTAGCGACCTACAATGAGCAGTTCTTC. It encodes CAISPRDREGLATYNEQFF.

The chain recombines TRBV19 with TRBJ2-7; tentative D call: TRBD2 (5 bases). The germline CDR1 and CDR2 sequences are LNHDA and SQIVND (reference sequence). The CDR3 has 13 amino acids. V was pared by 1 base and J by 10 bases, with 14 bases between. The CDR3 nucleotides read TGTGCCAGTAGTATAGGAGGGATCGGTGAACAGTACTTC. It codes for CASSIGGIGEQYF.

This chain joins TRBV6-8 and TRBJ1-1; 7 bases agree with TRBD1. CDR1 is MNHGY and CDR2 is SAAAGT in the germline V gene. The CDR3 loop spans 12 amino acids. The trim removed 6 bases at V and 11 bases at J, leaving 9 bases unmatched. CDR3 nucleotides: TGTGCCAGCAGCTTACTGGGACAGTGGGCTTTCTTT. Protein sequence: CASSLLGQWAFF.

The CDR3 spells CASSSYTSGLSNEQFF. CDR3 DNA: TGTGCCAGCAGCTCTTATACTAGCGGGCTCTCCAATGAGCAGTTCTTC. The chain links TRBV11-3 to TRBJ2-1; 9 positions match TRBD2. V lost 4 bases and J lost 6; bases outside the gene matches: 10. The CDR3 has 16 amino acids. Germline CDR1 SGHNT, CDR2 YENEEA.

Only a few counts were recorded for this clone. The V and J genes are TRBV11-3 and TRBJ2-7, with TRBD1 as a possible D gene (5 bases). Germline V lookup: CDR1 SGHNT, CDR2 YENEEA. V dropped 1 base and J dropped 5 bases, with 12 bases sitting between them. This CDR3 is built from 14 residues. CDR3 bases: TGTGCCAGCAGCTTAGGGCAGGGCACCCACGAGCAGTACTTC. Amino acid sequence: CASSLGQGTHEQYF.